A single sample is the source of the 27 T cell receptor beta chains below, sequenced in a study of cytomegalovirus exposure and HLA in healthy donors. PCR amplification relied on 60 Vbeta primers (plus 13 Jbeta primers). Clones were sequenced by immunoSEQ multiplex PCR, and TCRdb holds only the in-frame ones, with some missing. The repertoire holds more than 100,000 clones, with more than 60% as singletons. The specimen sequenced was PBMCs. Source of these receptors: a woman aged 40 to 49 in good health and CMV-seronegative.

The CDR3 region is CASSLPDRGYGYTF. CDR3 in DNA: TGCGCCAGCAGCTTACCCGACAGAGGATATGGCTACACCTTC. V and J are TRBV5-1 and TRBJ1-2; tentatively, D is TRBD1 (5 bases). Germline CDR1 is SGHRS and CDR2 is YFSETQ. Trimming cost V 2 bases and J 5 bases, with 13 bases left between them. The CDR3 has 14 residues. Looking up the rest from reference TRBV5-1 and TRBJ1-2 gives the full variable domain: KAGVTQTPRYLIKTRGQQVTLSCSPISGHRSVSWYQQTPGQGLQFLFEYFSETQRNKGNFPGRFSGRQFSNSRSEMNVSTLELGDSALYLCASSLPDRGYGYTFGSGTRLTVV.

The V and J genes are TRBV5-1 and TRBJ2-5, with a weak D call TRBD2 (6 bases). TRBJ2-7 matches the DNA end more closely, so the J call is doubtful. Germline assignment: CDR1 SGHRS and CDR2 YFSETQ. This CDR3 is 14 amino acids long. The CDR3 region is CASSLGAGTYEQYF. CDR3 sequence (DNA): TGCGCCAGCAGCTTGGGGGCAGGGACTTACGAGCAGTACTTC.

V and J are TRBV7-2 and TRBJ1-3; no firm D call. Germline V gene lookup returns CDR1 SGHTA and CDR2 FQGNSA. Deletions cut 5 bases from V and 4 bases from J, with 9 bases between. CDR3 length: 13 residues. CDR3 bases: TGTGCCAGCAGCCCAGGAGGGGGAAACACCATATATTTT. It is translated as CASSPGGGNTIYF.

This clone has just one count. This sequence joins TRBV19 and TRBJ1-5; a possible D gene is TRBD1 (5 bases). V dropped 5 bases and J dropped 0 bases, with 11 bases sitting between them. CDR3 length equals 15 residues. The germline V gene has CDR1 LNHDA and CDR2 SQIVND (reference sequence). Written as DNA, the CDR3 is TGTGCCAGTAGTCTACAGGACGATAGCAATCAGCCCCAGCATTTT. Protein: CASSLQDDSNQPQHF.

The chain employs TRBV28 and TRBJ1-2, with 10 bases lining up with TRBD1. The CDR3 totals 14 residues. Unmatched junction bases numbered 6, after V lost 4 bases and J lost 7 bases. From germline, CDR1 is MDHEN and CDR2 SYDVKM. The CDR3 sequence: CASSWDRGGGGYTF. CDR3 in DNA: TGTGCCAGCAGTTGGGACAGGGGCGGTGGTGGCTACACCTTC.

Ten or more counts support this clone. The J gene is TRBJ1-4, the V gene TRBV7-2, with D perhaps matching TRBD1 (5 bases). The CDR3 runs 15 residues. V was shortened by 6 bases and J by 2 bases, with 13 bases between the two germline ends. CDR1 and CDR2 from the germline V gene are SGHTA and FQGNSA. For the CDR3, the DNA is TGTGCCAGCAGACCTGGGGCGGCTACTAATGAAAAACTGTTTTTT. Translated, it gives CASRPGAATNEKLFF.

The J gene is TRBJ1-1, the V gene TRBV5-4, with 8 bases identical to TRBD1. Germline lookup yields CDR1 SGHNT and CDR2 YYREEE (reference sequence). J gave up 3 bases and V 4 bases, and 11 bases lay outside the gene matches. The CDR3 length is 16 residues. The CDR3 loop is CASSPAITQGDTEAFF. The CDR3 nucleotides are TGTGCCAGCAGCCCAGCAATTACACAGGGGGACACTGAAGCTTTCTTT.

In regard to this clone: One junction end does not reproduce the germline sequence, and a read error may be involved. The CDR3 DNA sequence: TGTGCCAGCAGCTTAGCGGGGACAGGGAGTCCCCCGGCAATCTTC. This gives the protein CASSLAGTGSPPAIF. This chain links TRBV11-2 with TRBJ1-2, with 9 bases matching TRBD1. Germline assignment: CDR1 SGHAT and CDR2 FQNNGV. The CDR3 is 15 amino acids.

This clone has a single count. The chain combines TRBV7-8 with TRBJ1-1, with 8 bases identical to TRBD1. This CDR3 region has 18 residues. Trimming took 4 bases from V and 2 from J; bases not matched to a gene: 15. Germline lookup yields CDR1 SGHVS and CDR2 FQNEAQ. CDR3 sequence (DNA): TGTGCCAGCAGCTGGATCGGCCCGGGACAGGCCGTCAACACTGAAGCTTTCTTT. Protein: CASSWIGPGQAVNTEAFF.

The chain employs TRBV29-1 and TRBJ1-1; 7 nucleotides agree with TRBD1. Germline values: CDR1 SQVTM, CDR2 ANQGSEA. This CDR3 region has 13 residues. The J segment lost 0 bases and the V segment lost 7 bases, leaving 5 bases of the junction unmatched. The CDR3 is CSAMGQLNTEAFF. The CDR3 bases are TGCAGCGCCATGGGACAGCTGAACACTGAAGCTTTCTTT.

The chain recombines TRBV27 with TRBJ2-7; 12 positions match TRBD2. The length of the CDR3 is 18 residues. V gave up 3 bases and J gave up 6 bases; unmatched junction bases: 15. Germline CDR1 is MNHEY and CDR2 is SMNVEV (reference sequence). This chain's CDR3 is CASSLSQGTSGSGSEQYF. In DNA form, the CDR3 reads TGTGCCAGCAGTTTGTCACAGGGGACTAGCGGGTCGGGGAGCGAGCAGTACTTC.

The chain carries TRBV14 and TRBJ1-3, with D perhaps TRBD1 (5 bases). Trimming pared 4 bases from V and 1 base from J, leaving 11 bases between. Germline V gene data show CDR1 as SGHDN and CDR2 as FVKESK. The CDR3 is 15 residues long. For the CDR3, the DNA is TGTGCCAGCAGCCGAGAGTACAGGTCTGGAAACACCATATATTTT. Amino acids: CASSREYRSGNTIYF.

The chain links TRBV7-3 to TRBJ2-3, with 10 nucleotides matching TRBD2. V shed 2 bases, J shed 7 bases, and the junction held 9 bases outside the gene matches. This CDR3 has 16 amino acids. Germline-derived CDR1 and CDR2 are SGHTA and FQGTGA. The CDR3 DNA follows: TGTGCCAGCAGCTTAGGGCTAGCGGGGGACTCGCATACGCAGTATTTT. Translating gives CASSLGLAGDSHTQYF.

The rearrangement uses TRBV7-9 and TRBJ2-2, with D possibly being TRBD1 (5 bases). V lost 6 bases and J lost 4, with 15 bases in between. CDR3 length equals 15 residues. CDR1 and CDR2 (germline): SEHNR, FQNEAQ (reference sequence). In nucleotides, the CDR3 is TGTGCCAGCAGTTCAGGGTTTATGAGCACCGGGGAGCTGTTTTTT. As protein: CASSSGFMSTGELFF.

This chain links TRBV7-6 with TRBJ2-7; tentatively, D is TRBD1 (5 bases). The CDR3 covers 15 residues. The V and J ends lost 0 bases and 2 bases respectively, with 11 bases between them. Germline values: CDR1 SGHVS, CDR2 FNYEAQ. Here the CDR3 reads CASSLATDTTYEQYF. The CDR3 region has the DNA TGTGCCAGCAGCTTAGCGACAGACACAACCTACGAGCAGTACTTC.

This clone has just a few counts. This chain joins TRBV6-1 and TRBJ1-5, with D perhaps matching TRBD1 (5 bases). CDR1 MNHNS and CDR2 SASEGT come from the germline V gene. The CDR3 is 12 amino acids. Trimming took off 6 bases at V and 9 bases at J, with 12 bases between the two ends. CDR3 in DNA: TGTGCCAGCAGCTCCAGGAGGGGGCCCCAGCATTTT. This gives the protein CASSSRRGPQHF.

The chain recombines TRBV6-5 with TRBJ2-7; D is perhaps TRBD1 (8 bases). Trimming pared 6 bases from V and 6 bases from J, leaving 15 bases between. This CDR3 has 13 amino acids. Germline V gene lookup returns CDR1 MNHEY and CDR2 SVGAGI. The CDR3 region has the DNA TGTGCCAGCAGACAGGGGGGGGCTCGCGAGCAGTACTTC. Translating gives CASRQGGAREQYF.

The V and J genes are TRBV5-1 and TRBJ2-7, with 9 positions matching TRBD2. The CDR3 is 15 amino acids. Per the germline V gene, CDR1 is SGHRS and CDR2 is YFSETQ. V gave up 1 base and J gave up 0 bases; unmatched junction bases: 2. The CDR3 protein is CASSLLAGTSYEQYF. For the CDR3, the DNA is TGCGCCAGCAGCTTGCTAGCGGGGACCTCCTACGAGCAGTACTTC.

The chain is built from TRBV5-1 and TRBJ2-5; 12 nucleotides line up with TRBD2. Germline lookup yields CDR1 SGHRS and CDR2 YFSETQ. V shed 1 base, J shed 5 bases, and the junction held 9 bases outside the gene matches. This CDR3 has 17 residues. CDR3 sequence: CASSLPTSGGSRETQYF. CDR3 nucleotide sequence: TGCGCCAGCAGCTTGCCCACTAGCGGGGGGTCGCGGGAGACCCAGTACTTC.

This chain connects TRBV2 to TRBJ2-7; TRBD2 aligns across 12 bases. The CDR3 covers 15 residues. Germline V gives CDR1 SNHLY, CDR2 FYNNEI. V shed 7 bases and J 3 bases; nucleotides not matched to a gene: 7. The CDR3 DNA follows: TGTGCCAGCAAACTAGCGGGGGGACAATTCTACGAGCAGTACTTC. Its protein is CASKLAGGQFYEQYF.

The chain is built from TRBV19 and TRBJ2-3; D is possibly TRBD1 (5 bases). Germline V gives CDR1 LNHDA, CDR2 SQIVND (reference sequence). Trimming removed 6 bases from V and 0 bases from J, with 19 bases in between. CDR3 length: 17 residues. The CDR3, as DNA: TGTGCCAGTAGCCCCTTGTTAGGGGCCAAGAGCACAGATACGCAGTATTTT. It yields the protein CASSPLLGAKSTDTQYF.

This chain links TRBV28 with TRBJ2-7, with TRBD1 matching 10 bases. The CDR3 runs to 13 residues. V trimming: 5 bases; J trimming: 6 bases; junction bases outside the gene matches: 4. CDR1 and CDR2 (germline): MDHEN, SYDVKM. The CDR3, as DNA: TGTGCCAGCAGTCCGGGACAGGGGTTCGAGCAGTACTTC. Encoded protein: CASSPGQGFEQYF.

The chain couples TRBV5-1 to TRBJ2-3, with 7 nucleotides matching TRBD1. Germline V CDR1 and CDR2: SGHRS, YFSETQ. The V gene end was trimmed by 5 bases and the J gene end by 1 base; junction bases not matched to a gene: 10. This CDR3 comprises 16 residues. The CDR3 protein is CASSPGGMTGTDTQYF. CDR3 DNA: TGCGCCAGCAGTCCAGGGGGAATGACCGGCACAGATACGCAGTATTTT.

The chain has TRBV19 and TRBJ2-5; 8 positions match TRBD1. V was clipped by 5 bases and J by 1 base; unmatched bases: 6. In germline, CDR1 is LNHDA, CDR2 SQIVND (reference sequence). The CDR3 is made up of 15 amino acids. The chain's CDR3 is CASSPRQGLQETQYF. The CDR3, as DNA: TGTGCCAGTAGTCCCCGACAGGGGCTCCAAGAGACCCAGTACTTC.

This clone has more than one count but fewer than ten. In DNA, the CDR3 is TGTGCCAGCAGCTTAGTGAGGGGGAGAAGCTCTGGAAACACCATATATTTT. This codes for CASSLVRGRSSGNTIYF. The genes are TRBV7-9 and TRBJ1-3; the D gene is possibly TRBD1 (6 bases). Trimming left V 1 base short and J 0 bases short, with 13 bases between. CDR3 length equals 17 residues. Germline V gene sequence: CDR1 SEHNR, CDR2 FQNEAQ (reference sequence).

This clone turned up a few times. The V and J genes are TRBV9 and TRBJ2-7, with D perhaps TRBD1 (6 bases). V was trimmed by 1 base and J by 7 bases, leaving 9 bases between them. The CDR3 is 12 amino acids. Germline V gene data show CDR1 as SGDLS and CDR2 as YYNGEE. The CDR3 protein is CASSVTGQEQYF. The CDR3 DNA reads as TGTGCCAGCAGCGTAACAGGGCAAGAGCAGTACTTC.

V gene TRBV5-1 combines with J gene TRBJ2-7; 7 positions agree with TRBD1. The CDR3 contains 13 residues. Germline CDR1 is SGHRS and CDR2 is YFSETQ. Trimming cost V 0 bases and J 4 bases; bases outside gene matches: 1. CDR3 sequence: CASSLAQGYEQYF. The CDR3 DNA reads TGCGCCAGCAGCTTGGCACAGGGGTACGAGCAGTACTTC.